The T cell receptor beta chain under discussion was sequenced for a study of CD8+CD57+ T cells in acquired aplastic anemia. Study-level information: DNA recovered from sorted CD4+ and CD8+ cells had a mean of approximately 3.5 ug. Study conclusions and caveats: Sharing between patients and controls was observed for around 30 CD8+ CDR3 sequences.

Patients included in sequencing had previously demonstrated CD8+CD57+ cell expansion by flow cytometry. Severe acquired aplastic anemia was present in every patient. Untreated patients provided the blood samples, with no therapy given before sampling. CDR1 DFQATT and CDR2 SNEGSKA come from the germline V gene (reference sequence). The trim removed 5 bases at V and 8 bases at J, leaving 9 bases unmatched. The CDR3 length is 13 residues. Of note for this clonotype: No antigen is known for it.

Researchers used genomic DNA as the template to profile TCR beta VDJ and CDR3. TCRdb fed the reads into MiXCR, producing one record per CDR3 protein. The table lists 80,000 to 100,000 distinct CDR3 sequences, around 62% of them singletons, with 55% to 65% in the top ten. Sequencing was carried out using sorted CD4+, CD8+, or CD8+CD57+ T cells (not recorded which) from PBMCs. The chain links TRBV20-1 to TRBJ2-4; TRBD1 matches 7 bases. This clonotype originated in a human donor with aplastic anemia. The CDR3, as DNA: TGCAGTGCTCTGGGACAGCGAGGGGACATTCAGTACTTC. This codes for CSALGQRGDIQYF.